The clone carrying this TCR beta chain has a single count. This entry is derived from a study of technical replicates of blood from several donors. TCRdb keeps only in-frame clones here, not all; method: immunoSEQ multiplex PCR. The table shows approximately 52,000 clones, with roughly 92% occurring only once. After removal of 0 bases from V and 1 base from J, the junction contained 0 bases not matched to a gene. The CDR3 covers 15 residues. Germline loops: CDR1 SGDLS, CDR2 YYNGEE. V is TRBV9 and J is TRBJ2-3; 9 nucleotides match TRBD2. The sequence derives from a human donor in good health. Some clones in this sample may be carry-over from other donors' samples. The source material was PBMCs. The CDR3 loop is CASSVGLAGTDTQYF. CDR3 bases: TGTGCCAGCAGCGTAGGACTAGCGGGCACAGATACGCAGTATTTT.